This entry describes one T cell receptor (beta chain). What it binds is not known. The stimulus was lysate of CMV-infected fibroblasts, around 10 ug/mL. Sorting of responding CD4+ T cells relied on upregulated CD40 ligand together with CD69. Donors had undetectable plasma HIV-1 RNA, under 50 copies/mL, for 4+ years. The data originate from a study of persistence of HIV-infected CD4 T cells. The libraries were made with immunoSEQ version 4 in survey mode. TCRdb's table, derived via immunoSEQ multiplex PCR, lists solely in-frame clones and lacks some. This repertoire shows 15,000 to 25,000 clones, roughly 74% found once; its top ten account for 6.8%. Points from the study as a whole: Compared with CD3/CD28-stimulated cells, CMV- and Gag-responding cells showed lower TCRbeta richness. Degenerate expanded CDR3beta sequences were enriched among CMV- and Gag-responding cells.

This CDR3 has 14 residues. The V and J ends lost 5 bases and 4 bases, in that order; junction bases with no gene match: 7. CDR1 is SQVTM, CDR2 ANQGSEA, per germline. The receptor's source is an adult man with HIV who was CMV-seropositive. V and J are TRBV29-1 and TRBJ1-4; TRBD1 agrees at 7 bases. This specimen was CD4+ T cells sorted from PBMCs after approximately 19-hour stimulation, taken from a patient who received antiretroviral therapy. The CDR3 is CSVSTGALNEKLFF. Written as DNA, the CDR3 is TGCAGCGTTTCTACAGGGGCCCTTAATGAAAAACTGTTTTTT.